Sequencing of this TCR beta chain was carried out in a study of cytomegalovirus exposure and HLA in healthy donors. Regarding this clone: It is unclear where the CDR3 begins or ends on the DNA, so no DNA is shown, and the CDR3 is as TCRdb lists it.

The CDR3 totals 13 residues, both ends included. Germline V gene lookup returns CDR1 MGHRA and CDR2 YSYEKL. Separate from the approximately 700-subject first cohort was the 120-subject validation cohort, to which the donors belonged. Repertoires were generated with immunoSEQ multiplex PCR, while TCRdb's copy carries only in-frame clones and drops some. This sample has 90,000 to 150,000 clones; about nine tenths occur once, and the top ten carry about 1.7%. The chain has TRBV4-1 and TRBJ2-1; the table gives TRBD2 as D, unverified against the DNA. The source is a man between 18 and 29 years old in good health and CMV-seronegative. Material for sequencing was PBMCs. CDR3 region: CASSQVAGGTPFF.